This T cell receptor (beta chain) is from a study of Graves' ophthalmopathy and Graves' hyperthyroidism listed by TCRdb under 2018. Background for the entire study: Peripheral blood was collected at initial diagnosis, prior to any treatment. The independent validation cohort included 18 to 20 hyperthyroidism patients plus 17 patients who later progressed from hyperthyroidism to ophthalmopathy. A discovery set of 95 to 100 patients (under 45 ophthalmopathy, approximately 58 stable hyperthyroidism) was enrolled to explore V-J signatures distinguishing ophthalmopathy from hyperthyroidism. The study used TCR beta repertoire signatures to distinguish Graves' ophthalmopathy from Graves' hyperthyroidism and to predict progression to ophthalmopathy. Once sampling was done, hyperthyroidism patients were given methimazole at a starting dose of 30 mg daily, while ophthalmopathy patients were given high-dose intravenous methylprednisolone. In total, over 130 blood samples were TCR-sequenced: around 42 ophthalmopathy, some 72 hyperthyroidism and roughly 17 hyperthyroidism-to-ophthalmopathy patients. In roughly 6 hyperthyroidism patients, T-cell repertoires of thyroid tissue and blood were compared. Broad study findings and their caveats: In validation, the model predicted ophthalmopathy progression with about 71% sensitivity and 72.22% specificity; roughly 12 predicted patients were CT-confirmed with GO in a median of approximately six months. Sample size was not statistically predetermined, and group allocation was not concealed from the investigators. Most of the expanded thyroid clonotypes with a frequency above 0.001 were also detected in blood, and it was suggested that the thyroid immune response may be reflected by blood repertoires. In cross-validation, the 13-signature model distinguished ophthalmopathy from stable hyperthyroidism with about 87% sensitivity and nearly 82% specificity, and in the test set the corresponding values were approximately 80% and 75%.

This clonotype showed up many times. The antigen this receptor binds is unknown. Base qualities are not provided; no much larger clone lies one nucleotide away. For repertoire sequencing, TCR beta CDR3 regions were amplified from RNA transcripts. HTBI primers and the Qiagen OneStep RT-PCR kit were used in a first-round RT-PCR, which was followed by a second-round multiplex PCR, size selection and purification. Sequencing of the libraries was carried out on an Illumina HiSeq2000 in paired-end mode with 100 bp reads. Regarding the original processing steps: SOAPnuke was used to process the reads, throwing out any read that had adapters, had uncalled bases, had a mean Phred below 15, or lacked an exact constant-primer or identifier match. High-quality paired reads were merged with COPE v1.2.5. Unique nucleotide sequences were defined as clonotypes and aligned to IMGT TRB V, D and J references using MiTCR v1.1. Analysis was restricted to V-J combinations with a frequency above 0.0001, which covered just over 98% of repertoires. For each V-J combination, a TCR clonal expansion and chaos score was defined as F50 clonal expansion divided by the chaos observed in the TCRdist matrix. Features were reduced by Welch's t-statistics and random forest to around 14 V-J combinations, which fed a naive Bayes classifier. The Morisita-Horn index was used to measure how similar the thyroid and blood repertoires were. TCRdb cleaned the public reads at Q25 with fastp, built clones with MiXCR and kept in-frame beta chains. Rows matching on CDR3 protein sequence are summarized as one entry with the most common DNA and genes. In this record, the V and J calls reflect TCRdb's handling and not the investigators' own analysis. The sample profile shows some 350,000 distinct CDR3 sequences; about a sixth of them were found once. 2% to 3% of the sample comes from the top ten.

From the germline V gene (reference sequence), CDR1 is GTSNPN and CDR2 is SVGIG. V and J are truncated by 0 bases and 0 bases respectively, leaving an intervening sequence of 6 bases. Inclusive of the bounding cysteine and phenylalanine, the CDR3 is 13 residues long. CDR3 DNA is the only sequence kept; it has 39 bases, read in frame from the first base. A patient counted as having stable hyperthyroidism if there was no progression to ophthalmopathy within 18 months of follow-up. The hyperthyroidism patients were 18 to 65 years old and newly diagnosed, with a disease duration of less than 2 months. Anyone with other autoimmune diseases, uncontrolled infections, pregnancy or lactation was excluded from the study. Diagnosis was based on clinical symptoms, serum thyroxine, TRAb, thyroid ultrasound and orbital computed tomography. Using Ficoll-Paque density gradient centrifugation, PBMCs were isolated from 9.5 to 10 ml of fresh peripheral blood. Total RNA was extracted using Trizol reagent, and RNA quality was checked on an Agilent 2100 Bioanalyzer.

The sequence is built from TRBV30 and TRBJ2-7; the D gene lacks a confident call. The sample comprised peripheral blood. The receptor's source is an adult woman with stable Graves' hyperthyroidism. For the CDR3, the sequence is CAWSVSVSYEQYF. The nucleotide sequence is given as TGTGCCTGGAGTGTAAGCGTCTCCTACGAGCAGTACTTC.